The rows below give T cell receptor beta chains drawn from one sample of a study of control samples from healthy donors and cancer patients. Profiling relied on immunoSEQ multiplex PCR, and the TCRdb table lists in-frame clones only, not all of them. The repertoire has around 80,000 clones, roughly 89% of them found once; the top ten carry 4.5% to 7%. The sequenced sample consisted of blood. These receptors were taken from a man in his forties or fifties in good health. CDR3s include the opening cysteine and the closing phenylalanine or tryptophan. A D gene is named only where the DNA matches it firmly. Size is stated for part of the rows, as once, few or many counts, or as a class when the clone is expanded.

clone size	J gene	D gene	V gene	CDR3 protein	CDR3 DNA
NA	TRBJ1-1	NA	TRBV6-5	CASSYRSRSSGTEAFF	TGTGCCAGCAGTTACCGATCGAGATCTAGCGGCACTGAAGCTTTCTTT
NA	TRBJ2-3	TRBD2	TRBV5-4	CASSLDTGGRADTQYF	TGTGCCAGCAGCTTGGACACGGGGGGGCGTGCAGATACGCAGTATTTT
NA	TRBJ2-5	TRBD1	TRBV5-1	CASSLEGQFQETQYF	TGCGCCAGCAGCTTGGAGGGACAGTTTCAAGAGACCCAGTACTTC
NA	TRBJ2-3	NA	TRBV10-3	CATRGGTEADTQYF	TGTGCCACCCGGGGGGGGACAGAGGCAGATACGCAGTATTTT
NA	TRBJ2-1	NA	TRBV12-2	CASRLALAAYNEQFF	TGTGCAAGTCGCTTAGCACTAGCGGCTTACAATGAGCAGTTCTTC
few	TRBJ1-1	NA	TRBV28	CASLRTAPTEAFF	TGTGCCAGCTTGCGGACAGCGCCCACTGAAGCTTTCTTT
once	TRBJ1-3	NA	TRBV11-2	CASNERTFSGNTIYF	TGTGCCAGCAACGAAAGGACTTTCTCTGGAAACACCATATATTTT
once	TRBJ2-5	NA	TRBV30	CAWSVKETQYF	TGTGCCTGGAGTGTAAAGGAGACCCAGTACTTC
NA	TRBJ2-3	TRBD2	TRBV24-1	CATSDSLAGVGTDTQYF	TGTGCCACCAGTGATTCACTAGCGGGGGTCGGCACAGATACGCAGTATTTT
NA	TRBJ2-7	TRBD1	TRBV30	CAWSSYRYRGLSPKPSSEQYF	TGTGCCTGGAGTTCCTACCGTTACAGGGGCCTGAGCCCTAAACCATCCTCCGAGCAGTACTTC
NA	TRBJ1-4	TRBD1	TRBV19	CASSISGTGGGKLFF	TGTGCCAGTAGTATTTCCGGGACAGGGGGGGGAAAACTGTTTTTT
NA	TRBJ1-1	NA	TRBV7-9	CASSPSVNTEAFF	TGTGCCAGCAGCCCATCAGTGAACACTGAAGCTTTCTTT
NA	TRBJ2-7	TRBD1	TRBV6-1	CASSEMGTAYEQYF	TGTGCCAGCAGTGAAATGGGGACAGCCTACGAGCAGTACTTC
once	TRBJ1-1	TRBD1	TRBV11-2	CASSRGQGPNTEAFF	TGTGCCAGCAGCAGAGGACAGGGGCCGAACACTGAAGCTTTCTTT
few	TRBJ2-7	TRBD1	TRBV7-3	CASSADRANEQYF	TGTGCCAGCAGCGCCGACAGGGCGAACGAGCAGTACTTC
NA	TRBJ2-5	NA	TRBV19	CASSIAVQETQYF	TGTGCCAGTAGTATAGCCGTCCAAGAGACCCAGTACTTC
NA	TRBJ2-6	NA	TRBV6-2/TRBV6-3	CASSYRDSGANVLTF	TGTGCCAGCAGTTACCGGGACTCTGGGGCCAACGTCCTGACTTTC
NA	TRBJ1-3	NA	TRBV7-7	CASSLVPISSGNTIYF	TGTGCCAGCAGCTTAGTCCCCATAAGCTCTGGAAACACCATATATTTT
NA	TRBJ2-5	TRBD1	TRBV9	CASSVAGQGETQYF	TGTGCCAGCAGCGTAGCCGGACAGGGAGAGACCCAGTACTTC
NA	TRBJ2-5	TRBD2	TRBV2	CASTGVAGLQETQYF	TGTGCCAGCACGGGGGTAGCGGGCCTCCAAGAGACCCAGTACTTC
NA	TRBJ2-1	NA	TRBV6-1	CASSGFRFYSYNEQFF	TGTGCCAGCAGTGGATTTCGATTTTACTCCTACAATGAGCAGTTCTTC
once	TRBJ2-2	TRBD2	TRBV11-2	CASSFRLAGNTGELFF	TGTGCCAGCAGCTTCCGGCTAGCGGGGAACACCGGGGAGCTGTTTTTT
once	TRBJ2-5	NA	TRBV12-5	CASGLITGSWETQYF	TGTGCTAGTGGTTTGATCACAGGGAGCTGGGAGACCCAGTACTTC
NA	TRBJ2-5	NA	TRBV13	CASSLYSGVETQYF	TGTGCCAGCAGCTTATATTCAGGGGTGGAGACCCAGTACTTC
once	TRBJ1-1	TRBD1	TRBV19	CASRRTGGSTEAFF	TGTGCCAGTAGGAGGACAGGGGGATCCACTGAAGCTTTCTTT
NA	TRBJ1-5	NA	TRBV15	CATSREFGRGRNQPQHF	TGTGCCACCAGCAGAGAGTTCGGGAGGGGAAGGAATCAGCCCCAGCATTTT